This record looks at one T cell receptor beta chain sequence and its context. The data are from a study of OX40 agonist ivuxolimab in advanced cancers. The CDR3 length is 16 residues. The ends lost 7 bases at V and 2 bases at J; junction bases unmatched: 6. Germline V gene sequence: CDR1 ENHRY, CDR2 SYGVKD. The assay was immunoSEQ multiplex PCR, and TCRdb's table has in-frame clones only and misses some. The table has around 70,000 clones, around four fifths seen once. This clonotype was sampled from an adult with an advanced solid tumor such as melanoma, head and neck, liver or kidney cancer. This sample comprised CD4+ or CD8+ T cells sorted from blood, obtained in a trial of the OX40 agonist ivuxolimab. This chain links TRBV10-3 with TRBJ2-3, with 13 bases lining up with TRBD2. CDR3 sequence: CAITDTSGRATDTQYF. DNA for the CDR3: TGTGCCATCACCGACACTAGCGGGAGGGCCACAGATACGCAGTATTTT.